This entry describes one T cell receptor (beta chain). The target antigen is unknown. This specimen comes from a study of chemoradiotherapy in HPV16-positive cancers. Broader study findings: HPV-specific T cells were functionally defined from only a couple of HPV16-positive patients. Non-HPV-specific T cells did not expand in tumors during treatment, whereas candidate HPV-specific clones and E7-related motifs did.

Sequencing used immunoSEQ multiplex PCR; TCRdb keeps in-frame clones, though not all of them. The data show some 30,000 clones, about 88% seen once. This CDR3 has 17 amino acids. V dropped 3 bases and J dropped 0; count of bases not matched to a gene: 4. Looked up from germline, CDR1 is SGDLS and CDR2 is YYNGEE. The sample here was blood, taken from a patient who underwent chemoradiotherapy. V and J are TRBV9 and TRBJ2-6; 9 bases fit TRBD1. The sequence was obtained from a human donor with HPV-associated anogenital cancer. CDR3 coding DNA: TGTGCCAGCAGCGCGACAGGGGGGTTCTCTGGGGCCAACGTCCTGACTTTC. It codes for CASSATGGFSGANVLTF. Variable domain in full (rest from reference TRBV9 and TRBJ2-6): DSGVTQTPKHLITATGQRVTLRCSPRSGDLSVYWYQQSLDQGLQFLIQYYNGEERAKGNILERFSAQQFPDLHSELNLSSLELGDSALYFCASSATGGFSGANVLTFGAGSRLTVL.